This TCR beta chain is drawn from a study of regulatory T cells in long-lasting Graves disease (dated by TCRdb to the early 2020s). Study-level background: Newly diagnosed Graves' disease patients had taken antithyroid drugs for less than 3 months. This study used TCR sequencing and RNA sequencing of peripheral blood to compare persistent Graves' disease patients against newly diagnosed Graves' disease patients. A total of around 33 samples underwent TCR sequencing, from some 13 patients with persistent Graves' disease and some 20 patients with newly diagnosed Graves' disease. The study was registered as a clinical trial and conducted in China.

Findings and caveats that apply to the study as a whole: The study examined only peripheral blood because the primary lesion, thyroid tissue, could not be accessed. Persistent Graves' disease patients showed lower TCR Shannon entropy and fewer highly expanded clones than newly diagnosed patients, suggesting clonal expansion. More public clonotypes were shared among persistent patients (roughly 2,900) than among newly diagnosed patients (roughly 1,000). The small sample size was acknowledged by the authors as a limitation that may reduce accuracy. Sequencing and analysis were restricted to the TCR beta chain.

The method was multiplex PCR. TCRdb lists the instrument as Illumina HiSeq 4000. CDR3 regions were amplified by Arm-PCR with iRepertoire HTBI primers to construct TCR beta libraries. Gel purification was performed on PCR products prior to sequencing. In the authors' own workflow: Gene usage analysis of CDR3 amino acid clonotypes used the approximately 56 TRBV and 11 to 15 TRBJ segments found across samples. COPE and FqMerger were used to merge the filtered high-quality paired reads into contigs. Contigs were aligned with BLAST to IMGT TRBV, TRBD and TRBJ reference genes, and CDR3 was defined per IMGT. Any clonotype with a frequency above 0.1% was counted as a highly expanded clone. Shannon entropy served as the measure of repertoire diversity, while the Gini coefficient captured V-J evenness. Public clonotypes were defined as clonotypes shared by more than one individual. Clones were called with MiXCR by TCRdb after fastp trimmed the public reads at Q25, and only in-frame beta chains were retained. Rows merge per CDR3 protein into single entries with the most common DNA and genes. TCRdb's processing, not the authors', yielded these V and J calls. This sample comprises about 220,000 distinct CDR3 sequences, 15% to 20% of them detected only once. Jointly, the top ten make up approximately 20% of the sample.

The label giving this sample's time point can be read as: newly diagnosed GD, antithyroid drugs for less than 3 months. RNA was extracted from PBMCs in TRIzol for both TCR sequencing and RNA sequencing. The diagnosis of Graves' disease was made according to American Thyroid Association guidelines. Patients were recruited from an endocrinology department in Xi'an, China. From each patient, around 9.3 milliliters of peripheral blood was collected into an EDTA anticoagulant tube. Ficoll Paque Plus density gradient separation was used to isolate PBMCs, and no further T cell sorting was done. An Agilent 2100 Bioanalyzer and agarose gel were used to assess RNA quality, and a NanoDrop 2000 was used to measure RNA concentration. Worth noting for this clonotype: Its binding antigen is unknown. No base qualities exist here, and no much larger clone lies one base off it.

The sequencing used peripheral blood mononuclear cells (PBMCs), collected at new diagnosis, from a patient treated with antithyroid drugs. The sequence came from a female donor with Graves disease.

The nucleotide sequence is given as TGTGCCATCAAACCTCACCGGGGGGCGGGAGGTTTCACAGATACGCAGTATTTT. This codes for CAIKPHRGAGGFTDTQYF. The receptor chain draws on TRBV10-3 and TRBJ2-3; 8 bases in between match TRBD2. Relative to germline, V is missing 7 bases and J is missing 2 bases, with 17 bases of the junction outside any gene match. The CDR3 measures 18 amino acids from cysteine to phenylalanine. Left in the record is the CDR3 DNA by itself, 54 bases read in frame from the first base. Reading the germline V gene gives CDR1 ENHRY and CDR2 SYGVKD.